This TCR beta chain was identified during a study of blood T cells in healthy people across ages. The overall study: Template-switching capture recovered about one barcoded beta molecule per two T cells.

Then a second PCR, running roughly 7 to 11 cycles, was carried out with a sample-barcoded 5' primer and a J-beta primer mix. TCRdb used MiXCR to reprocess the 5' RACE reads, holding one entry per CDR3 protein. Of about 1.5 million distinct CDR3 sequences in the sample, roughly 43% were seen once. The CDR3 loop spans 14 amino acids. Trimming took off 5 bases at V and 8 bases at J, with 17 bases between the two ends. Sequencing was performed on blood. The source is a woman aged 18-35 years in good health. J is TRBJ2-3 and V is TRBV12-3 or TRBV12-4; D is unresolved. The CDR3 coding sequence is TGTGCCAGCAGTGTACTGGTAGGAGCGTCTACGCAGTATTTT. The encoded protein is CASSVLVGASTQYF.